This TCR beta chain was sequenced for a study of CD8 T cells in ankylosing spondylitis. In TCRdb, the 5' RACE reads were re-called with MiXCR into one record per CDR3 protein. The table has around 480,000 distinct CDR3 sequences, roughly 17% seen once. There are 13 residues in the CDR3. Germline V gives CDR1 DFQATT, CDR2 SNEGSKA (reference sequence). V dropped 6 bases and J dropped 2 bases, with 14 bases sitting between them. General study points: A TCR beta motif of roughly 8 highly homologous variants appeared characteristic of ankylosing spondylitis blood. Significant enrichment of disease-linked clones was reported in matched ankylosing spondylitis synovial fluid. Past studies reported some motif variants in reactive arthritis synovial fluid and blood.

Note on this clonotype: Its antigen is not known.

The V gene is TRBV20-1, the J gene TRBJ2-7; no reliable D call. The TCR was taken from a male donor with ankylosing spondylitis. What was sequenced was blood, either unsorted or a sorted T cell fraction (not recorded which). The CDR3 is CSAEAREAYEQYF. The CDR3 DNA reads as TGCAGTGCCGAAGCGAGAGAGGCCTACGAGCAGTACTTC.